Sequencing of this T cell receptor beta chain was carried out in a study of T cells expressing NK-cell markers. Study overall: Sorted CD3+CD56+NKG2C+, CD3+CD56+NKG2C- and CD3+CD56-NKG2C+ T cells provided the TCR beta repertoires.

TCRdb reprocessed the 5' RACE reads, keeping one entry per CDR3 protein, no DNA. The sample includes roughly 350,000 distinct CDR3 sequences. Study findings and constraints: The dominant NKG2C+ clonotypes represented about 1.0-7.5% of CD8+ T cells in about six donors.

Turning to this clonotype: Its antigen is undetermined.

Germline lookup yields CDR1 SGHRS and CDR2 YFSETQ. The CDR3 covers 16 residues. Source material: blood T cells: a sorted CD56 or NKG2C T cell subset, CD4+ or CD8+ T cells, or bulk PBMC T cells (not recorded which). The source of this sequence is a man between 18 and 69 years old in good health. The chain combines TRBV5-1 with TRBJ2-1; no DNA is available, so the TRBD1 call from TCRdb remains unchecked. The CDR3 protein is CASSLTRGGGYNEQFF.